The 27 T cell receptor beta chains reported below all come from one sample, sequenced in a study of cytomegalovirus exposure and HLA in healthy donors. The PCR ran on 60 Vbeta and 13 Jbeta primers. TCRdb's copy holds only in-frame clones and misses some; the assay was immunoSEQ multiplex PCR. Counted here are 130,000 to 150,000 clones, roughly 80% occurring once; the ten biggest clones make up 2.5% to 3.5%. The sample comprised PBMCs. The receptor set was obtained from a female donor in good health and CMV-seronegative.

This rearrangement joins TRBV10-3 to TRBJ1-3; D call uncertain. This CDR3 contains 12 residues. Germline CDR1 reads ENHRY; CDR2 reads SYGVKD. The V end was cut by 8 bases, the J end by 5 bases, with 10 bases between. The CDR3 DNA sequence: TGTGCCATCGGTAGCGGGCGAAACACCATATATTTT. This translates into CAIGSGRNTIYF.

The CDR3 reads CASSLTGQTFATNEKLFF. As DNA, the CDR3 is TGTGCCAGCAGCTTAACGGGACAAACATTCGCAACTAATGAAAAACTGTTTTTT. The V and J genes are TRBV7-2 and TRBJ1-4; D is perhaps TRBD1 (6 bases). With 2 bases removed from V and 0 bases from J, the gap between germline ends came to 16 bases. This CDR3 contains 18 residues. Germline lookup yields CDR1 SGHTA and CDR2 FQGNSA.

Only one count was recorded for this clone. The V and J genes are TRBV5-1 and TRBJ2-3; D is undetermined. The V and J ends lost 2 bases and 0 bases respectively, with 7 bases between them. CDR3 length: 14 amino acids. Germline V CDR1 and CDR2: SGHRS, YFSETQ. Written as DNA, the CDR3 is TGCGCCAGCAGCTTCACCGAGAGCACAGATACGCAGTATTTT. Protein sequence: CASSFTESTDTQYF.

The gene calls are TRBV9 and TRBJ2-3; a weak D match, TRBD1 (6 bases). This CDR3 is built from 16 residues. Germline CDR1 and CDR2: SGDLS and YYNGEE. Deletions cut 0 bases from V and 0 bases from J, with 11 bases between. CDR3 sequence reads: CASSVALTGSTDTQYF. CDR3 DNA sequence: TGTGCCAGCAGCGTAGCCCTGACAGGAAGCACAGATACGCAGTATTTT.

The CDR3: CASSVARGGLNTGELFF. The CDR3 DNA sequence: TGTGCCAGCAGCGTAGCTCGTGGGGGCCTGAACACCGGGGAGCTGTTTTTT. The chain is built from TRBV9 and TRBJ2-2; tentative D call: TRBD1 (6 bases). The germline V and J ends were trimmed by 0 bases and 1 base, with 13 bases remaining between them. CDR1 SGDLS and CDR2 YYNGEE come from the germline V gene. This CDR3 region has 17 residues.

The V gene is TRBV7-2, the J gene TRBJ2-1; D call uncertain. There are 13 residues in the CDR3. Trimming took 7 bases from V and 5 from J, leaving 12 bases between them. Germline V lookup: CDR1 SGHTA, CDR2 FQGNSA. CDR3 sequence reads: CASTHLTDNEQFF. The CDR3 DNA is TGTGCCAGCACCCATTTGACTGACAATGAGCAGTTCTTC. Together with reference TRBV7-2 and TRBJ2-1, the CDR3 gives the full variable domain: GAGVSQSPSNKVTEKGKDVELRCDPISGHTALYWYRQSLGQGLEFLIYFQGNSAPDKSGLPSDRFSAERTGGSVSTLTIQRTQQEDSAVYLCASTHLTDNEQFFGPGTRLTVL.

This chain uses TRBV5-4 with TRBJ2-7; TRBD1 aligns across 9 bases. Germline trimming cut 4 bases from V and 4 bases from J; bases unmatched to any gene: 6. This CDR3 is 14 amino acids long. Germline lookup yields CDR1 SGHNT and CDR2 YYREEE (reference sequence). The CDR3 DNA is TGTGCCAGCAGCCTACCGGGACAGGGTTACGAGCAGTACTTC. Translation gives CASSLPGQGYEQYF.

The chain employs TRBV7-2 and TRBJ1-3; 7 positions match TRBD1. With V trimmed by 5 bases and J by 0 bases, 4 bases remained unmatched. This CDR3 contains 15 residues. CDR1 is SGHTA and CDR2 is FQGNSA in the germline V gene. In nucleotides, the CDR3 is TGTGCCAGCAGCCTCGGGACAGCCTCTGGAAACACCATATATTTT. As protein: CASSLGTASGNTIYF.

This chain connects TRBV28 to TRBJ1-2, with 7 positions matching TRBD1. The CDR3 has 14 amino acids. Per the germline V gene, CDR1 is MDHEN and CDR2 is SYDVKM. V shed 4 bases, J shed 8 bases, and the junction held 10 bases outside the gene matches. Here the CDR3 reads CASSSALRGRGYTF. Here the CDR3 DNA reads TGTGCCAGCAGTTCCGCACTTAGGGGGCGCGGCTACACCTTC.

There are many counts of this clone. The CDR3 DNA sequence: TGTGCCAGCAGTCCTGTCCAGGGGGCGCGTAACACTGAAGCTTTCTTT. Its protein product is CASSPVQGARNTEAFF. The chain joins TRBV6-6 to TRBJ1-1, with 8 bases identical to TRBD1. The CDR3 totals 16 residues. CDR1 and CDR2 (germline): MNHNY, SVGAGI (reference sequence). With 5 bases clipped from V and 2 bases from J, the junction kept 10 bases outside the gene matches.

V and J are TRBV5-4 and TRBJ1-2; TRBD1 matches 7 bases. This CDR3 region has 17 residues. Germline lookup yields CDR1 SGHNT and CDR2 YYREEE (reference sequence). V was clipped by 0 bases and J by 2 bases; unmatched bases: 10. The CDR3 sequence is CASSLDPNRGGNYGYTF. CDR3 in DNA: TGTGCCAGCAGCTTGGACCCTAACAGGGGAGGAAACTATGGCTACACCTTC.

The chain employs TRBV9 and TRBJ1-1, with unresolved D. V lost 2 bases, J lost 0 bases, and 11 bases lay in between. The CDR3 totals 15 residues. Germline CDR1 SGDLS, CDR2 YYNGEE. CDR3 in amino acids: CASSVAPGLNTEAFF. The CDR3 DNA sequence: TGTGCCAGCAGCGTGGCACCTGGGCTGAACACTGAAGCTTTCTTT.

This chain joins TRBV5-1 and TRBJ2-5; the match to TRBD2 covers 7 bases. CDR1 and CDR2 (germline): SGHRS, YFSETQ. The J segment lost 5 bases and the V segment lost 0 bases, leaving 10 bases of the junction unmatched. This CDR3 is 16 amino acids long. CDR3 in DNA: TGCGCCAGCAGCTTGGAACAGGCGGGAGAAGCGGAGACCCAGTACTTC. Translated, it gives CASSLEQAGEAETQYF.

The J gene is TRBJ1-2, the V gene TRBV2, with D possibly TRBD1 on 5 matching bases. The germline V gene encodes CDR1 SNHLY and CDR2 FYNNEI. This CDR3 contains 14 residues. Between the trimmed V and J ends, which lost 1 base and 3 bases, there was a span of 9 bases. The CDR3 DNA is TGTGCCAGCAGTGAAGTAAGGGGCCACTATGGCTACACCTTC. It is translated as CASSEVRGHYGYTF. The whole variable domain, remainder taken from reference TRBV2 and TRBJ1-2, is EPEVTQTPSHQVTQMGQEVILRCVPISNHLYFYWYRQILGQKVEFLVSFYNNEISEKSEIFDDQFSVERPDGSNFTLKIRSTKLEDSAMYFCASSEVRGHYGYTFGSGTRLTVV.

The J gene is TRBJ2-5, the V gene TRBV7-2; tentatively, D is TRBD2 (6 bases). The germline V gene has CDR1 SGHTA and CDR2 FQGNSA. Deletions cut 5 bases from V and 5 bases from J, with 15 bases between. The CDR3 runs to 14 residues. Here the CDR3 DNA reads TGTGCCAGCAGCCTCCGGGACTCAAGGGAGACCCAGTACTTC. As protein: CASSLRDSRETQYF. Full variable domain (missing parts from reference TRBV7-2 and TRBJ2-5): GAGVSQSPSNKVTEKGKDVELRCDPISGHTALYWYRQSLGQGLEFLIYFQGNSAPDKSGLPSDRFSAERTGGSVSTLTIQRTQQEDSAVYLCASSLRDSRETQYFGPGTRLLVL.

The J gene is TRBJ2-7, the V gene TRBV4-1; possibly TRBD2 for D (5 bases). CDR1 MGHRA and CDR2 YSYEKL come from the germline V gene. The CDR3 is 15 residues long. The V end lost 0 bases, the J end lost 3 bases, and 12 bases lay between the germline ends. Written as DNA, the CDR3 is TGCGCCAGCAGCCAAGATTCGAACGACTACTACGAGCAGTACTTC. Amino acids: CASSQDSNDYYEQYF.

The chain links TRBV10-3 to TRBJ1-1, with 9 bases lining up with TRBD1. Losses at the gene ends were 11 bases for V and 5 bases for J; bases not matched to a gene: 9. The CDR3 is 13 residues long. Germline lookup yields CDR1 ENHRY and CDR2 SYGVKD. The CDR3 nucleotides read TGTGCCTCCCACCGGGACAGGGAGACTGAAGCTTTCTTT. Translation: CASHRDRETEAFF.

The chain joins TRBV11-2 to TRBJ2-2; 14 bases fit TRBD2. Germline V lookup: CDR1 SGHAT, CDR2 FQNNGV. The V gene end was trimmed by 8 bases and the J gene end by 7 bases; junction bases not matched to a gene: 9. This CDR3 is 16 amino acids long. The CDR3 nucleotides are TGTGCCAGCTGGGGACTAGCGGGGGTACTGGGCGGGGAGCTGTTTTTT. Translated: CASWGLAGVLGGELFF. The complete variable domain, with remaining parts taken from reference TRBV11-2 and TRBJ2-2, reads EAGVAQSPRYKIIEKRQSVAFWCNPISGHATLYWYQQILGQGPKLLIQFQNNGVVDDSQLPKDRFSAERLKGVDSTLKIQPAKLEDSAVYLCASWGLAGVLGGELFFGEGSRLTVL.

This chain uses TRBV21-1 with TRBJ2-1; the table's D call of TRBD2 was not tested on the DNA. TRBV21-1 constitutes a pseudogene. CDR3 length: 17 residues. CDR3 amino acids: CASSKGSPGLAGFEQFF. The DNA for the CDR3 is TGTGCCAGCAGCAAAGGGTCCCCGGGACTAGCGGGTTTTGAGCAGTTCTTC.

The chain employs TRBV5-1 and TRBJ2-7, with a weak D call TRBD1 (6 bases). Germline V CDR1 and CDR2: SGHRS, YFSETQ. The CDR3 consists of 14 residues. The germline V and J ends were trimmed by 6 bases and 2 bases, with 15 bases remaining between them. The CDR3 nucleotides are TGCGCCAGCAATTCTGGGACAAACGCCTACGAGCAGTACTTC. Encoded protein: CASNSGTNAYEQYF.

The rearrangement joins TRBV30 to TRBJ2-3; 8 bases are a match to TRBD1. The CDR3 contains 16 residues. J lost 1 base, V lost 4 bases, and 10 bases had no gene match. From germline, CDR1 is GTSNPN and CDR2 SVGIG (reference sequence). CDR3 nucleotide sequence: TGTGCCTGGAAGACCCGGACAGGGTCCGGCACAGATACGCAGTATTTT. Residues: CAWKTRTGSGTDTQYF.

This chain joins TRBV9 and TRBJ2-7; weak D call: TRBD1 (5 bases). In germline, CDR1 is SGDLS, CDR2 YYNGEE. With 0 bases removed from V and 5 bases from J, the gap between germline ends came to 15 bases. This CDR3 is 15 amino acids long. CDR3 residues: CASSVDLGAWNEQYF. The CDR3 nucleotides are TGTGCCAGCAGCGTAGATCTTGGGGCCTGGAACGAGCAGTACTTC. The entire variable domain, with the rest obtained from reference TRBV9 and TRBJ2-7, is as follows: DSGVTQTPKHLITATGQRVTLRCSPRSGDLSVYWYQQSLDQGLQFLIQYYNGEERAKGNILERFSAQQFPDLHSELNLSSLELGDSALYFCASSVDLGAWNEQYFGPGTRLTVT.

The rearrangement joins TRBV6-6 to TRBJ1-1; 11 bases are shared with TRBD1. CDR1 and CDR2 from the germline V gene are MNHNY and SVGAGI (reference sequence). V lost 5 bases, J lost 8 bases, and 4 bases stayed unmatched. The CDR3 is 13 amino acids. The CDR3: CASSPGDRGEAFF. CDR3 DNA sequence: TGTGCCAGCAGTCCCGGGGACAGGGGGGAAGCTTTCTTT.

This chain connects TRBV14 to TRBJ2-7; D is perhaps TRBD1 (6 bases). CDR1 is SGHDN, CDR2 FVKESK, per germline. This CDR3 has 14 residues. V lost 6 bases and J 0 bases, leaving 12 bases between the germline ends. The DNA for the CDR3 is TGTGCCAGCAGAAGGGGGACACACTCCTACGAGCAGTACTTC. It is translated as CASRRGTHSYEQYF.

The rearrangement uses TRBV9 and TRBJ2-5, with TRBD2 matching 8 bases. Germline CDR1 SGDLS, CDR2 YYNGEE. Losses at the gene ends were 2 bases for V and 5 bases for J; bases not matched to a gene: 8. The CDR3 is 15 amino acids. The CDR3 sequence is CASSVSTVAGETQYF. The CDR3 DNA is TGTGCCAGCAGCGTCTCGACGGTAGCGGGGGAGACCCAGTACTTC.

The chain uses TRBV19 and TRBJ1-2, with D possibly TRBD1 on 6 matching bases. The V end was cut by 6 bases, the J end by 7 bases, with 21 bases between. Per germline, CDR1 LNHDA and CDR2 SQIVND (reference sequence). The CDR3 extends over 15 amino acids. CDR3 DNA: TGTGCCAGTAGCCCTCAGAGGGACAAGCGGCGTGGCTACACCTTC. Its translation: CASSPQRDKRRGYTF.

This chain connects TRBV29-1 to TRBJ2-7, with D possibly matching TRBD1 (7 bases). CDR1 and CDR2 from the germline V gene are SQVTM and ANQGSEA. The CDR3 has 14 amino acids. The V end was cut by 4 bases, the J end by 9 bases, with 22 bases between. As DNA, the CDR3 is TGCAGCGTTGGGGGCGGGGAAGGGGGCGAGCGGCAGTACTTC. As protein: CSVGGGEGGERQYF.